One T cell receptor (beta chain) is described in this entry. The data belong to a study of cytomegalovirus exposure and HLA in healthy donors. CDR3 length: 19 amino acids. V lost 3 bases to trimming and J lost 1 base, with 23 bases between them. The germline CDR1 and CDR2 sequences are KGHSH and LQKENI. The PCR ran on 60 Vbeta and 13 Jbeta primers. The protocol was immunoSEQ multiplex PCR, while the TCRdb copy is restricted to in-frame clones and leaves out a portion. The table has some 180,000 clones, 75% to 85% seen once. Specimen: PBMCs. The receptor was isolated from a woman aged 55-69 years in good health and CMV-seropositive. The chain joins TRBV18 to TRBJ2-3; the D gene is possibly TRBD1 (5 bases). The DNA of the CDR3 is TGTGCCAGCTCACCGCTTAGGCAGGGAAATGTCCTAGGCACAGATACGCAGTATTTT. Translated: CASSPLRQGNVLGTDTQYF.